These 27 T cell receptor beta chains came from one sample sequenced in a study of CXCR3-negative and CXCR3-positive naive CD8 T cells. Preparation of TRB cDNA libraries relied on 5' RACE carrying UMI labels. TCRdb re-called the 5' RACE reads and shows each CDR3 protein once, DNA omitted. The table lists roughly 6,400 distinct CDR3 sequences. Sample: naive CXCR3- CD8+ T cells from blood. Subset indicated: CD45RO-CCR7+CD27+CD95- naive CD8+ T cells lacking CXCR3 (TNR3-). The receptors stem from a human donor in good health. Some clones in this sample may be carry-over from other donors' samples.

Judged by frequency, this clonotype is medium-sized. J is TRBJ2-7 and V is TRBV5-1. Germline CDR1 is SGHRS and CDR2 is YFSETQ. There are 11 residues in the CDR3. The CDR3 spells CASSLNYEQYF.

The gene calls are TRBV10-3 and TRBJ1-1. The CDR3 has 14 residues. Germline V gene data show CDR1 as ENHRY and CDR2 as SYGVKD. CDR3: CAISDNSGPSEAFF.

The genes are TRBV3-1 and TRBJ2-6. The germline V gene has CDR1 LGHDT and CDR2 YNNKEL (reference sequence). The length of the CDR3 is 14 residues. The CDR3 reads CASSQASGANVLTF.

V and J are TRBV13 and TRBJ2-1; the D call of TRBD2 rests on TCRdb alone, since no DNA is present to check it. CDR3 length: 15 amino acids. CDR1 is PRHDT, CDR2 FYEKMQ, per germline (reference sequence). CDR3 residues: CASSLGLAGGLEQFF.

By frequency, this clonotype is medium-sized. The rearrangement joins TRBV12-3 or TRBV12-4 to TRBJ2-5. The CDR3 extends over 14 amino acids. CDR3 sequence reads: CASSLVGYQETQYF.

V and J are TRBV29-1 and TRBJ1-1. The CDR3 runs to 11 residues. Germline V gene sequence: CDR1 SQVTM, CDR2 ANQGSEA. The CDR3 protein is CSVEVDTEAFF.

The V call is TRBV7-9, the J call TRBJ2-1; the D call from TCRdb, TRBD2, cannot be confirmed without DNA. Germline V gene sequence: CDR1 SEHNR, CDR2 FQNEAQ (reference sequence). CDR3 length equals 15 residues. The CDR3 protein is CASSLGLAGDNEQFF.

By frequency, this clonotype is medium-sized. The gene calls are TRBV19 and TRBJ2-7; the TCRdb D gene call, TRBD1, has no DNA to confirm it. The CDR3 has 11 residues. Germline CDR1 LNHDA, CDR2 SQIVND (reference sequence). The CDR3 sequence: CATRTGREQYF.

The V call is TRBV6-6, the J call TRBJ2-7; TCRdb returns TRBD2, unconfirmable since there is no DNA. The CDR3 loop spans 16 amino acids. The germline V gene has CDR1 MNHNY and CDR2 SVGAGI (reference sequence). The CDR3 is CASSYSPYRVPYEQYF.

This rearrangement joins TRBV11-2 to TRBJ2-3. This CDR3 comprises 12 residues. Germline CDR1 SGHAT, CDR2 FQNNGV. The CDR3 region is CASSLASDTQYF.

This chain joins TRBV29-1 and TRBJ2-7; absent DNA, TCRdb's TRBD1 call cannot be checked. Germline V gene sequence: CDR1 SQVTM, CDR2 ANQGSEA. The CDR3 is made up of 15 amino acids. The CDR3 protein is CSVVARDRGIYEQYF.

This clonotype is labeled medium-sized based on frequency. The rearrangement links TRBV5-6 to TRBJ2-7. Germline CDR1 is SGHDT and CDR2 is YYEEEE. This CDR3 comprises 14 residues. The CDR3 reads CASSLEGGLYEQYF.

The chain joins TRBV28 to TRBJ2-7; the D call from TCRdb, TRBD2, cannot be confirmed without DNA. Germline V gene sequence: CDR1 MDHEN, CDR2 SYDVKM. This CDR3 spans 16 amino acids. CDR3 residues: CASSPPILAGVYEQYF.

This clonotype counts as medium-sized by frequency. The chain employs TRBV29-1 and TRBJ2-1; the D gene TCRdb calls, TRBD2, cannot be checked with no DNA. This CDR3 region has 15 residues. Germline V lookup: CDR1 SQVTM, CDR2 ANQGSEA. The CDR3 protein is CSVLGYSGNHNEQFF.

V and J are TRBV7-8 and TRBJ2-5. Germline V gene lookup returns CDR1 SGHVS and CDR2 FQNEAQ. CDR3 size: 15 residues. This CDR3 is CASSLGRQPQETQYF.

This clonotype registers medium-sized by frequency. This chain links TRBV10-3 with TRBJ2-7; lacking DNA, the TRBD2 call made by TCRdb goes unchecked. The CDR3 consists of 13 residues. CDR1 is ENHRY and CDR2 is SYGVKD in the germline V gene. CDR3 protein: CAISRTSSYEQYF.

This chain links TRBV29-1 with TRBJ1-3. CDR1 is SQVTM and CDR2 is ANQGSEA in the germline V gene. The CDR3 runs to 12 residues. The chain's CDR3 is CSVVISGNTIYF.

The chain has TRBV7-8 and TRBJ2-7; as DNA is missing, the TRBD2 call by TCRdb cannot be tested. Germline-derived CDR1 and CDR2 are SGHVS and FQNEAQ. This CDR3 contains 14 residues. CDR3 amino acids: CASTTTGLAYEQYF.

This chain connects TRBV29-1 to TRBJ2-7. This CDR3 comprises 11 residues. The germline gives CDR1 SQVTM, CDR2 ANQGSEA. The CDR3: CSVGQSYEQYF.

Measured by frequency, this clonotype is medium-sized. The CDR3 is CASSQDPRLTGILEKLFF. The J gene is TRBJ1-4, the V gene TRBV14; the TCRdb D gene call, TRBD1, has no DNA to confirm it. CDR3 size: 18 residues. CDR1 and CDR2 from the germline V gene are SGHDN and FVKESK. Full variable domain (remainder filled in from reference TRBV14 and TRBJ1-4): EAGVTQFPSHSVIEKGQTVTLRCDPISGHDNLYWYRRVMGKEIKFLLHFVKESKQDESGMPNNRFLAERTGGTYSTLKVQPAELEDSGVYFCASSQDPRLTGILEKLFFGSGTQLSVL.

The rearrangement links TRBV9 to TRBJ2-1; TCRdb's D call of TRBD2 is untestable without DNA. This CDR3 is 15 amino acids long. Germline-derived CDR1 and CDR2 are SGDLS and YYNGEE. CDR3 residues: CANNPAGETYNEQFF.

CDR3 loop: CASSPGTGGWELFF. J is TRBJ2-2 and V is TRBV7-6; TCRdb proposes TRBD1, but this gene call is untestable without DNA. The CDR3 length is 14 residues. Germline V gene sequence: CDR1 SGHVS, CDR2 FNYEAQ.

Judged by frequency, this clonotype is medium-sized. The chain couples TRBV6-5 to TRBJ1-1; TCRdb indicates TRBD1, and absent DNA this call remains unverified. This CDR3 spans 15 amino acids. Looked up from germline, CDR1 is MNHEY and CDR2 is SVGAGI. This CDR3 reads CASSPPGQQGSEAFF.

The chain recombines TRBV7-3 with TRBJ1-2; no DNA is available, so the TRBD1 call from TCRdb remains unchecked. The germline V gene encodes CDR1 SGHTA and CDR2 FQGTGA. The CDR3 totals 14 residues. The CDR3 loop reads CASSILDSTDGYTF.

Its frequency marks this clonotype as medium-sized. The rearrangement links TRBV28 to TRBJ2-7; there is no DNA to check the TCRdb D call of TRBD2. Per germline, CDR1 MDHEN and CDR2 SYDVKM. CDR3 length equals 14 residues. The CDR3: CASSGGQDAYEQYF. Filled out from reference TRBV28 and TRBJ2-7, the complete variable domain reads DVKVTQSSRYLVKRTGEKVFLECVQDMDHENMFWYRQDPGLGLRLIYFSYDVKMKEKGDIPEGYSVSREKKERFSLILESASTNQTSMYLCASSGGQDAYEQYFGPGTRLTVT.

This clonotype is identified as medium-sized from frequency. The chain joins TRBV7-9 to TRBJ2-1; as DNA is missing, the TRBD1 call by TCRdb cannot be tested. Germline V gene sequence: CDR1 SEHNR, CDR2 FQNEAQ (reference sequence). The CDR3 has 13 residues. CDR3 in amino acids: CASSFPGTNEQFF.

The V and J genes are TRBV6-5 and TRBJ2-7; there is no DNA to check the TCRdb D call of TRBD2. The CDR3 is made up of 17 amino acids. The germline V gene has CDR1 MNHEY and CDR2 SVGAGI. CDR3 region: CASSRPLGTSGPYEQYF.